The clone carrying this TCR beta chain was counted a single time. The data are from a study of blood T cell repertoires in COVID-19. The wider study: In each case, the material was cDNA or gDNA derived from T cells, B-cell-depleted T cells, or PBMCs.

TCRdb keeps only in-frame clones here, not all; method: immunoSEQ multiplex PCR. The repertoire holds some 200,000 clones, with 80% to 90% as singletons. This CDR3 contains 17 residues. Trimming cost V 2 bases and J 1 base; bases outside gene matches: 6. Per the germline V gene, CDR1 is SGHNT and CDR2 is YYREEE (reference sequence). The gene calls are TRBV5-4 and TRBJ2-4; 10 nucleotides match TRBD2. Sequenced sample: PBMCs or T cells enriched from blood (not recorded which). This clonotype was obtained from a middle-aged man who had recovered from COVID-19. The CDR3 coding sequence is TGTGCCAGCAGCTTAATTGGTAGCGGGAGGGCCAAAAACATTCAGTACTTC. Protein: CASSLIGSGRAKNIQYF.